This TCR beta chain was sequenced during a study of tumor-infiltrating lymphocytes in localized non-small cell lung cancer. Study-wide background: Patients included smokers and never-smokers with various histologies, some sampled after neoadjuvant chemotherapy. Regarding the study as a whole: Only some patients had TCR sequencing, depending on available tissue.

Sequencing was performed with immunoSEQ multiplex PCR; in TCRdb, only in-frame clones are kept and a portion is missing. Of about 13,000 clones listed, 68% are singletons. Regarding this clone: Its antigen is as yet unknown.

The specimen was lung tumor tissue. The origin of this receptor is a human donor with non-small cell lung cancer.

CDR3 region: CSVGQGWNQPQHF. The CDR3 nucleotides are TGCAGCGTTGGACAGGGTTGGAATCAGCCCCAGCATTTT. This chain uses TRBV29-1 with TRBJ1-5; TRBD1 aligns across 7 bases. Germline trimming cut 4 bases from V and 4 bases from J; bases unmatched to any gene: 4. The germline CDR1 and CDR2 sequences are SQVTM and ANQGSEA. This CDR3 has 13 residues.